This TCR beta chain was recovered during a study of T cells in Graves' hyperthyroidism and ophthalmopathy. V lost 4 bases, J lost 0 bases, and 10 bases lay in between. Per germline, CDR1 LGHDT and CDR2 YNNKEL (reference sequence). This CDR3 has 15 amino acids. This clonotype was found many times. Regions amplified from RNA transcripts were the TCR beta CDR3 regions. The TCR CDR3 first-round RT-PCR relied on the HTBI primer set. One entry per CDR3 protein, called by TCRdb with MiXCR from the multiplex PCR reads. Of over 500,000 distinct CDR3 sequences in the sample, 17% were seen once. Material: blood. The clonotype was recovered from a woman between 18 and 30 years old with Graves' ophthalmopathy. This chain links TRBV3-1 with TRBJ1-5, with D hard to call. This CDR3 reads CASSPKLYSNQPQHF. The CDR3, as DNA: TGTGCCAGCAGCCCTAAATTATATAGCAATCAGCCCCAGCATTTT.